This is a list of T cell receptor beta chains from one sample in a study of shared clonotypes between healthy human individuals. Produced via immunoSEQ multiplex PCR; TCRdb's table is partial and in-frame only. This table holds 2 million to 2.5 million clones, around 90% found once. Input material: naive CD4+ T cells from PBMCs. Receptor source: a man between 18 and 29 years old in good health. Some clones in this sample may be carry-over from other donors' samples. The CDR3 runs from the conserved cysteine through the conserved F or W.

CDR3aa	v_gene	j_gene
CASTEAGFGYTF	TRBV6-1	TRBJ1-2
CAISEHKGTGRNTIYF	TRBV10-3	TRBJ1-3
CASSRVQLAVTYEQYF	TRBV11-2	TRBJ2-7
CSVEPPSYNEQFF	TRBV29-1	TRBJ2-1
CASSAGTSGTYEQYF	TRBV10-1	TRBJ2-7
CASSRGLAGAAYEQYF	TRBV19	TRBJ2-7
CASSPSGTGLNQPQHF	TRBV28	TRBJ1-5
CASRASGSQTGELFF	TRBV2	TRBJ2-2
CAISESGGGYTF	TRBV10-3	TRBJ1-2
CASSGKAGVSYEQYF	TRBV5-1	TRBJ2-7
CASSLQGLNTGELFF	TRBV6-5	TRBJ2-2
CASSLSGGRDEKLFF	TRBV28	TRBJ1-4
CASSFGGGAEYEQYF	TRBV5-1	TRBJ2-7
CASSEGQSYGYTF	TRBV25-1	TRBJ1-2
CASSRLTNEKLFF	TRBV2	TRBJ1-4
CASSTGGSNEKLFF	TRBV28	TRBJ1-4
CAASRDWGISYEQYF	TRBV15	TRBJ2-7
CASGAIEGAYSPLHF	TRBV2	TRBJ1-6
CASSLVGEWETQYF	TRBV5-6	TRBJ2-5
CASSLSWLVGAFF	TRBV11-2	TRBJ1-1
CATEVAGGSSGEQYF	TRBV28	TRBJ2-7
CASSFTPYQTGTGELFF	TRBV7-9	TRBJ2-2
CASSSRGGDTQYF	TRBV11-3	TRBJ2-3
CASTKDRGEQYF	TRBV2	TRBJ2-7
CASTAVGNSYEQYF	TRBV9	TRBJ2-7
CASTAGYTAYGYTF	TRBV2	TRBJ1-2
CASSHRRGRRTDEQFF	TRBV7-6	TRBJ2-1
CASRGRWRSNQPQHF	TRBV28	TRBJ1-5
CASSPTRNQETQYF	TRBV18	TRBJ2-5
CASSLAGGGDTQYF	TRBV28	TRBJ2-3
CASSLSVATGYYEQYF	TRBV11-2	TRBJ2-7